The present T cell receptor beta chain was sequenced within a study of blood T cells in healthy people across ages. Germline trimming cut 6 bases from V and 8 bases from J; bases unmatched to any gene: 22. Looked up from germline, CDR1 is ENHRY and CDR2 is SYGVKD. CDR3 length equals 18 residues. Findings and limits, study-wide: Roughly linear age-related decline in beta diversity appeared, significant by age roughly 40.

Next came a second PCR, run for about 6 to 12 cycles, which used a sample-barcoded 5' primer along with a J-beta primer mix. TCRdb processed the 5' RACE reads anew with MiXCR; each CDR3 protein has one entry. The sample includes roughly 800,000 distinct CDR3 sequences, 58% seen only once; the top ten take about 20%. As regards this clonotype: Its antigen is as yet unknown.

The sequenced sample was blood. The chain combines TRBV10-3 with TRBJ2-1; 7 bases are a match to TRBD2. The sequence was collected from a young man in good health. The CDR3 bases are TGTGCCATCAGAGCAACAATGGGCGGGAGAAGCGAGCGGGATGAGCAGTTCTTC. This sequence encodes CAIRATMGGRSERDEQFF.